One and the same sample provided the 13 T cell receptor beta chains below, sequenced in a study of persistence of HIV-infected CD4 T cells. The libraries were made with immunoSEQ version 4 in survey mode. The repertoire was sequenced with immunoSEQ multiplex PCR; TCRdb's copy has only in-frame clones and lacks some. The sample holds about 30,000 clones; roughly 70% are singletons and the top ten take 1.4%. Their cognate antigens are unknown. Overlapping HIV-1 Gag 15-mer peptides at approximately 0.96 ug per peptide per mL were used. CD4+ T cells upregulating both CD40 ligand and CD69 were sorted as responding cells. The sample consisted of CD4+ T cells sorted from PBMCs after roughly 18-hour stimulation, taken from a patient who received antiretroviral therapy. The receptors shown here come from an adult man with HIV who was CMV-seropositive.

The V gene is TRBV13, the J gene TRBJ1-1; tentative D call: TRBD1 (5 bases). V lost 4 bases to trimming and J lost 0 bases, with 9 bases between them. This CDR3 contains 14 residues. Germline values: CDR1 PRHDT, CDR2 FYEKMQ (reference sequence). CDR3 sequence (DNA): TGTGCCAGCAGCTGGGGGGAAATGAACACTGAAGCTTTCTTT. Translated: CASSWGEMNTEAFF.

The chain couples TRBV19 to TRBJ1-5; 8 positions match TRBD1. Germline V gene lookup returns CDR1 LNHDA and CDR2 SQIVND (reference sequence). The CDR3 has 14 amino acids. V lost 4 bases and J lost 4; bases outside the gene matches: 3. CDR3 protein: CASSRGQANQPQHF. The CDR3 nucleotides are TGTGCCAGTAGTAGGGGACAGGCGAATCAGCCCCAGCATTTT.

The chain combines TRBV29-1 with TRBJ1-2; no reliable D call. Trimming took off 7 bases at V and 0 bases at J, with 9 bases between the two ends. The CDR3 is 12 amino acids. The germline gives CDR1 SQVTM, CDR2 ANQGSEA. In nucleotides, the CDR3 is TGCAGCGCCCATCAGGCTAACTATGGCTACACCTTC. Residues: CSAHQANYGYTF.

In regard to this clone: The identical CDR3 is also encoded by other nucleotide sequences in the sample. The gene calls are TRBV20-1 and TRBJ1-1; D remains unclear. The germline V and J ends were trimmed by 0 bases and 2 bases, with 1 base remaining between them. This CDR3 is built from 11 residues. The germline gives CDR1 DFQATT, CDR2 SNEGSKA (reference sequence). The CDR3 reads CSARENTEAFF. The CDR3 nucleotides read TGCAGTGCTAGAGAAAACACTGAAGCTTTCTTT.

This chain uses TRBV9 with TRBJ2-3; D perhaps matches TRBD2 (7 bases). V dropped 0 bases and J dropped 2 bases, with 13 bases sitting between them. The CDR3 extends over 16 amino acids. Germline-derived CDR1 and CDR2 are SGDLS and YYNGEE. Here the CDR3 reads CASSVVEGGPTDTQYF. The CDR3 DNA is TGTGCCAGCAGCGTAGTTGAGGGGGGGCCCACAGATACGCAGTATTTT.

This chain joins TRBV28 and TRBJ2-7; D gene ambiguous. This CDR3 has 13 amino acids. V was trimmed by 7 bases and J by 0 bases, leaving 10 bases between them. From germline, CDR1 is MDHEN and CDR2 SYDVKM. The CDR3 region is CASKAADSYEQYF. The CDR3 DNA reads as TGTGCCAGCAAGGCAGCCGACTCCTACGAGCAGTACTTC.

This rearrangement joins TRBV7-3 to TRBJ2-3, with a weak D call TRBD1 (6 bases). Germline V lookup: CDR1 SGHTA, CDR2 FQGTGA. Trimming stripped 1 base from V and 0 bases from J, with 8 bases between. CDR3 size: 15 residues. For the CDR3, the DNA is TGTGCCAGCAGCTTAAGAGGGGGAAGCACAGATACGCAGTATTTT. It specifies CASSLRGGSTDTQYF.

As to this clone: Additional DNA sequences in this sample encode the identical CDR3. The V call is TRBV18, the J call TRBJ1-5; D ambiguous. CDR3 length: 13 amino acids. Germline assignment: CDR1 KGHSH and CDR2 LQKENI. Between the trimmed V and J ends, which lost 2 bases and 3 bases, there was a span of 5 bases. The CDR3 DNA reads as TGTGCCAGCTCACCAAACGACAATCAGCCCCAGCATTTT. It yields the protein CASSPNDNQPQHF.

CDR3 in amino acids: CASSYPPGYEQYF. The CDR3 DNA is TGTGCCAGCAGTTACCCCCCAGGGTACGAGCAGTACTTC. The chain links TRBV6-6 to TRBJ2-7; maybe TRBD1 (5 bases). The CDR3 contains 13 residues. Germline CDR1 and CDR2: MNHNY and SVGAGI (reference sequence). Trimming shortened V by 2 bases and J by 4 bases, and 9 bases separated the two germline ends.

By share of the sample, this clone is medium-sized. The V gene is TRBV5-1, the J gene TRBJ1-6; unclear D gene. The CDR3 has 15 residues. Germline loops: CDR1 SGHRS, CDR2 YFSETQ. V was pared by 0 bases and J by 10 bases, with 14 bases between. The CDR3 bases are TGCGCCAGCAGCTTGGGAGGAGCGGAACCGTCACCCCTCCACTTT. As protein: CASSLGGAEPSPLHF.

This clone was seen just once. This sample also contains other DNA sequences that code for the same CDR3. The chain is built from TRBV7-9 and TRBJ2-2, with D maybe TRBD2 (6 bases). The CDR3 covers 15 residues. Germline V gene data show CDR1 as SEHNR and CDR2 as FQNEAQ (reference sequence). Trimming shortened V by 0 bases and J by 1 base, and 6 bases separated the two germline ends. CDR3 sequence reads: CASSLAGGNTGELFF. For the CDR3, the DNA is TGTGCCAGCAGCTTAGCGGGGGGGAACACCGGGGAGCTGTTTTTT.

V usage is TRBV3-1 (or the pseudogene TRBV3-2) and J usage is TRBJ2-3; TRBD2 matches 9 bases. Germline lookup yields CDR1 LGHDT and CDR2 YNNKEL (reference sequence). The CDR3 runs 15 residues. V was pared by 0 bases and J by 5 bases, with 3 bases of the junction left unmatched. The DNA of the CDR3 is TGTGCCAGCAGCCAAGAAGCGGGGGGAAGAGATACGCAGTATTTT. It specifies CASSQEAGGRDTQYF.

The chain's CDR3 is CASSQMSRNEQFF. As DNA, the CDR3 is TGCGCCAGCAGCCAGATGTCCCGAAATGAGCAGTTCTTC. The gene calls are TRBV4-1 and TRBJ2-1; D is unclear. Germline lookup yields CDR1 MGHRA and CDR2 YSYEKL. This CDR3 contains 13 residues. V was trimmed by 3 bases and J by 7 bases, leaving 10 bases between them.